This T cell receptor (beta chain) was observed in a study of chemoradiotherapy in HPV16-positive cancers. Study summary: A couple of HPV16-positive patients' cells yielded candidate HPV-specific clones and common motifs.

Samples were taken several times over chemoradiotherapy. Regarding this clone: The antigen remains unidentified.

Only in-frame clones appear in the TCRdb table, and some are missing; sequencing was by immunoSEQ multiplex PCR. The table shows about 180 clones, with around 80% occurring only once. V lost 8 bases, J lost 5 bases, and 11 bases stayed unmatched. CDR3 size: 13 residues. Germline V lookup: CDR1 GTSNPN, CDR2 SVGIG (reference sequence). Study observations and caveats: During treatment, candidate HPV-specific clones and E7-related motifs expanded in tumor. The functional HPV-specific definition rests on just a couple of HPV16-positive patients.

Sequences were derived from tumor tissue, sampled from a patient who underwent chemoradiotherapy. The rearrangement links TRBV30 to TRBJ1-2; 7 positions agree with TRBD1. This clonotype was obtained from a human donor with HPV-associated anogenital cancer. CDR3 amino acids: CAGDSSSFYGYTF. The CDR3 bases are TGTGCCGGGGACAGCTCCTCCTTTTATGGCTACACCTTC. Based on the CDR3 plus reference TRBV30 and TRBJ1-2, the full variable domain is SQTIHQWPATLVQPVGSPLSLECTVEGTSNPNLYWYRQAAGRGLQLLFYSVGIGQISSEVPQNLSASRPQDRQFILSSKKLLLSDSGFYLCAGDSSSFYGYTFGSGTRLTVV.